This T cell receptor beta chain was observed in a study of T-cell reconstitution after alpha-beta-depleted transplantation in children. Study-wide findings and caveats: From newly produced T cells came most of the T-cell counts and diversity one year after transplant. About two months after transplant, alpha-beta T cells reportedly came from several hundred expanded graft clones.

The authors prepared the TCRbeta library with unique molecular identifiers. TCRdb used MiXCR to reprocess the PCR reads, holding one entry per CDR3 protein. The table records around 60,000 distinct CDR3 sequences, about 40% of them present only once. This clonotype was seen just once. Its target is unknown. V lost 0 bases, J lost 4 bases, and 15 bases lay in between. The CDR3 totals 16 residues. Germline lookup yields CDR1 LNHNV and CDR2 YYDKDF (reference sequence). The TCR comes from a male patient younger than 18 who had a stem cell transplant for acute lymphoblastic leukemia, so the T cells may come from the graft donor. This specimen was PBMCs, mostly from graft donor cells, taken 360 days after TCRalphabeta/CD19-depleted stem cell transplant. J is TRBJ1-2 and V is TRBV15; D call uncertain. The CDR3 protein is CATSRDRGRIPYGYTF. CDR3 in DNA: TGTGCCACCAGCAGAGATCGAGGCAGGATACCCTATGGCTACACCTTC.